This T cell receptor (beta chain) was found in a study of patients and donors after allogeneic stem cell transplantation. Germline values: CDR1 MNHNS, CDR2 SASEGT. The trim removed 1 base at V and 4 bases at J, leaving 5 bases unmatched. The CDR3 loop spans 15 amino acids. TCRdb reanalysed the RT-PCR reads using MiXCR and keeps one entry per CDR3 protein. In the table there are hundreds of thousands of distinct CDR3 sequences, 13% to 15% of which are singletons. There are a few counts of this clonotype. The clonotype was recovered from a human donor who was either an allogeneic HSCT recipient or a stem cell or donor lymphocyte infusion donor (not recorded which). It is not recorded whose cells these are; they may come from a transplant donor. The V call is TRBV6-1, the J call TRBJ1-2, with 8 bases lining up with TRBD1. The specimen sequenced was blood, either unsorted or a sorted T cell fraction (not recorded which). The CDR3: CASSEGQGASYGYTF. As DNA, the CDR3 is TGTGCCAGCAGTGAAGGTCAGGGGGCATCCTATGGCTACACCTTC.